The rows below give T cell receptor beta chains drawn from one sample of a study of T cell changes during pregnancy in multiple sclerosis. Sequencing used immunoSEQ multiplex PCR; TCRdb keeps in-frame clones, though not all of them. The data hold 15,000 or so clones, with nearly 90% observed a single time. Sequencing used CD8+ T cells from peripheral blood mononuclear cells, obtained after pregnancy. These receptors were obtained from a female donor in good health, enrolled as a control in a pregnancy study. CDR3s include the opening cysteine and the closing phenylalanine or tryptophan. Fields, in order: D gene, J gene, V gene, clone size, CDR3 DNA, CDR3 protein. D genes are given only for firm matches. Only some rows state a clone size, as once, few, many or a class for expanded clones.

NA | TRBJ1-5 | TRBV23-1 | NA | TGCGCCCCTCGGGAAGCCAATCAGCCCCAGCATTTT | CAPREANQPQHF
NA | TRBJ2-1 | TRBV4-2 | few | TGTGCCAGCAGCCAAGAGAAGGGGGGGTACAATGAGCAGTTCTTC | CASSQEKGGYNEQFF
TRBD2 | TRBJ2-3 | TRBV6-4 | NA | TGTGCCAGCAGCTTGACTAGCGGGAGGCCAGATACGCAGTATTTT | CASSLTSGRPDTQYF
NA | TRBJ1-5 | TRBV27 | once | TGTGCCAGCAGTCCGACAGTAGGTGCTCAGCCCCAGCATTTT | CASSPTVGAQPQHF
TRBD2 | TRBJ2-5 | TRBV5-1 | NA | TGCGCCAGCAGCGACACCGGGACTAGCGGCCAAGAGACCCAGTACTTC | CASSDTGTSGQETQYF
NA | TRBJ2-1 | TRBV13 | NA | TGTGCCAGCAGCGAAGGACTGTCTTCGGAGTTCTTC | CASSEGLSSEFF
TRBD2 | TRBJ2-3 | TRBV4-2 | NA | TGTGCCAGCAGCCAATTACCAGGACTAGCGGTGGCAGATACGCAGTATTTT | CASSQLPGLAVADTQYF
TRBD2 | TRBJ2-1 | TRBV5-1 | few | TGCGCCAGCAGCTTGAGGGTGGTAGCGGGAGAGGATGAGCAGTTCTTC | CASSLRVVAGEDEQFF
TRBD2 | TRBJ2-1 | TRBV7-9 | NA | TGTGCCAGCAGCTTAGTGAGGCGTCTAGCGGGGAGGAATGAGCAGTTCTTC | CASSLVRRLAGRNEQFF
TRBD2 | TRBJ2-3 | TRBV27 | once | TGTGCCAGCAGTTTGTTACTAGCGGGAGGCCCCGATACGCAGTATTTT | CASSLLLAGGPDTQYF
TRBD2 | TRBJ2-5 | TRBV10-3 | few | TGTGCCATCAGTGAGGAGTCGGGAGGGAGCGAGACCCAGTACTTC | CAISEESGGSETQYF
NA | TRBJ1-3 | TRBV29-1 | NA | TGCAGCGTACAGTGGGACACCATATATTTT | CSVQWDTIYF
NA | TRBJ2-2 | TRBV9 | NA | TGTGCCAGCAGCGATGATGGGGGGATCCCCGGGGAGCTGTTTTTT | CASSDDGGIPGELFF
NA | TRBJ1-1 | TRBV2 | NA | TGTGCCAGCAGACACCCAGGGGTGGGGGTCACTGAAGCTTTCTTT | CASRHPGVGVTEAFF
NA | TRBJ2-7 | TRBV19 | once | TGTGCCAGTAGTGCTAGACGCGGCCTCTACGAGCAGTACTTC | CASSARRGLYEQYF
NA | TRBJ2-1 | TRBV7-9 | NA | TGTGCCAGCAGCTTAGGACAGGGAGGAACATACAATGAGCAGTTCTTC | CASSLGQGGTYNEQFF
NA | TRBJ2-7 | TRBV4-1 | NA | TGCGCCAGCAGCCAAGATGGGGGGAGATCTTCCGAGCAGTACTTC | CASSQDGGRSSEQYF
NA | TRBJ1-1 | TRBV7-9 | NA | TGTGCCAGCACCCCAGTGAACACTGAAGCTTTCTTT | CASTPVNTEAFF
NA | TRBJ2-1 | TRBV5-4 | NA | TGTGCCAGCAGCTTGTGGGGGCTGAACAATGAGCAGTTCTTC | CASSLWGLNNEQFF
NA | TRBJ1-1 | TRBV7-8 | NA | TGTGCCAGCAGCTTGGCCCAGAACACTGAAGCTTTCTTT | CASSLAQNTEAFF
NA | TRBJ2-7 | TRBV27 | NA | TGTGCCAGCAGTTCCCTAGGGGGACGTTCTTACGAGCAGTACTTC | CASSSLGGRSYEQYF
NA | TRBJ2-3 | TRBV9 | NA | TGTGCCAGCAGCGTACTAACCTCTTTTAGCACAGATACGCAGTATTTT | CASSVLTSFSTDTQYF
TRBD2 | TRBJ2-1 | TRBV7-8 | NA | TGTGCCAGCAGCTTACCCCGACTAGCGGGGGGAAAAAATGAGCAGTTCTTC | CASSLPRLAGGKNEQFF
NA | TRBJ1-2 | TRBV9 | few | TGTGCCAGCAGCGTAGCGGGGGACGACTATGGCTACACCTTC | CASSVAGDDYGYTF
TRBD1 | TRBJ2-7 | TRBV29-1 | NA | TGCAGCGGGCGGACAGGGTTCGAGCAGTACTTC | CSGRTGFEQYF
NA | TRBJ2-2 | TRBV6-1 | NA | TGTGCCAGCAGTGAAGAGGCAGGGAACACCGGGGAGCTGTTTTTT | CASSEEAGNTGELFF
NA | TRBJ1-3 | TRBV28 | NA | TGTGCCAGCAGCCCTCTACAGAGCTCTGGAAACACCATATATTTT | CASSPLQSSGNTIYF
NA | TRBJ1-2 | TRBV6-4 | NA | TGTGCCAGCAGTGAAGGGGGGGGGAACTATGGCTACACCTTC | CASSEGGGNYGYTF
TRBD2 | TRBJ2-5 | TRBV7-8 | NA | TGTGCCAGCAGACGAGCGGGAGCTCCCGAGACCCAGTACTTC | CASRRAGAPETQYF
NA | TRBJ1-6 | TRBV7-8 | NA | TGTGCCAGCAGCCCGGACTCGGCCCCCCTCCACTTT | CASSPDSAPLHF
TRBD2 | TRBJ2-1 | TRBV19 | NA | TGTGCCAGTAGGAGGACTAGTCACAATGAGCAGTTCTTC | CASRRTSHNEQFF
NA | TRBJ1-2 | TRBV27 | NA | TGTGCCAGCAGTTTATCATGGGGGGATGGCTACACCTTC | CASSLSWGDGYTF
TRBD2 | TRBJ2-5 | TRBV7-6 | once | TGTGCCAGCAGCTTAGCGCTTCTACTAGCGGGAATGGAAGAGACCCAGTACTTC | CASSLALLLAGMEETQYF
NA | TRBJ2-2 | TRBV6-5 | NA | TGTGCCAGTTATTCCGGGGAGCTGTTTTTT | CASYSGELFF
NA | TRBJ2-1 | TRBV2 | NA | TGTGCCAGCAGTGATGACGGGGTCTACTACAATGAGCAGTTCTTC | CASSDDGVYYNEQFF
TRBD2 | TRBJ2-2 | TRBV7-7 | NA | TGTGCTAGCAGCTCAGAATCCGGGACTAGAATCACCGGGGAGCTGTTTTTT | CASSSESGTRITGELFF
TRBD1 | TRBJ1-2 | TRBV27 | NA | TGTGCCAGCAGTCCGACAGGGTATGGCTACACCTTC | CASSPTGYGYTF
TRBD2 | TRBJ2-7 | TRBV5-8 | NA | TGTGCCAGCAGCTTCAGACTAGCGGGAGGGAAACCCTACGAGCAGTACTTC | CASSFRLAGGKPYEQYF
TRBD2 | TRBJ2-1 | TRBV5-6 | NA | TGTGCCAGCAGCCCTATTAGCGGGAAGTCCTACAATGAGCAGTTCTTC | CASSPISGKSYNEQFF
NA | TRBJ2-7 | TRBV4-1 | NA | TGCGCCAGCAGCCACCCGGACAGAGCGTACGAGCAGTACTTC | CASSHPDRAYEQYF
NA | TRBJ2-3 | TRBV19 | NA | TGTGCCAGTAGTATCTTTCAGGGAACAGATACGCAGTATTTT | CASSIFQGTDTQYF